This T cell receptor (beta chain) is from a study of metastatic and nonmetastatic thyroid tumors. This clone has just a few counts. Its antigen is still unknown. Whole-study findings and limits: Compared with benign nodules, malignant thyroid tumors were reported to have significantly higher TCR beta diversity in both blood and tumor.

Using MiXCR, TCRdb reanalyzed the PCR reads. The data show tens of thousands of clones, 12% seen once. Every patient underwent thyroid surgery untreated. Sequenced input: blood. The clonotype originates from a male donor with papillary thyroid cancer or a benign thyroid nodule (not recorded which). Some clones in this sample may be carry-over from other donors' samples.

The CDR3 loop reads CATTPWIVDTDTQYF. CDR3 in DNA: TGTGCCACGACACCCTGGATAGTGGACACAGATACGCAGTATTTT. V usage is TRBV6-1 and J usage is TRBJ2-3; D is ambiguous. CDR1 MNHNS and CDR2 SASEGT come from the germline V gene. The V gene lost 10 bases and the J gene lost 2 bases, with 19 bases spanning the gap. This CDR3 is built from 15 residues.